This TCR beta chain was sequenced for a study of patients and donors after allogeneic stem cell transplantation. V lost 2 bases and J 8 bases, leaving 9 bases between the germline ends. CDR3 length: 11 residues. The germline gives CDR1 DFQATT, CDR2 SNEGSKA (reference sequence). TCRdb independently ran MiXCR on the RT-PCR reads; one entry per CDR3 protein. The sample has 200,000 to 250,000 distinct CDR3 sequences; roughly an eighth are singletons. The sequencing sample was made of blood, either unsorted or a sorted T cell fraction (not recorded which). The sequence was obtained from a human donor who was either an allogeneic HSCT recipient or a stem cell or donor lymphocyte infusion donor (not recorded which). It is not recorded whose cells these are; they may come from a transplant donor. The chain combines TRBV20-1 with TRBJ1-1; no clear D gene. CDR3 in DNA: TGCAGTGCTAGACGGGTCAGGGAAGCTTTCTTT. Translating gives CSARRVREAFF.